The entry below describes one T cell receptor (beta chain). This clone has a single count. Its antigen specificity is not known. Nothing much larger sits one base from this clone, and base qualities are not available. This sample was taken from a study of blood T cell repertoires in COVID-19 (dated by TCRdb to the early 2020s). Broadly, across the study: Samples covering the acute and convalescent phases of COVID-19 were provided by collaborators in the United States, Italy and Spain. The prospective study material was composed of cDNA or gDNA derived from T cells, B-cell-depleted T cells, or PBMCs. Subjects who had been exposed to COVID-19, were actively infected with it, or had recovered from it provided the deeply sampled blood TCRbeta repertoires that made up the dataset. The repertoires were made available in a free public database intended to serve as a resource for research on the immune response to SARS-CoV-2. Samples came from the ongoing ImmuneRACE study (first 160 participants) plus 1,254 subjects from 6 global collaborators. A de-identified subject ID, COVID-19 status, age in years and sex were almost always included in the sample metadata. Where available, HLA class I and class II types were taken from metadata supplied by the sample provider and were not determined by assay-based typing.

Taken from cysteine to phenylalanine, the CDR3 has 16 residues. Just the 48-base CDR3 DNA is kept, in frame starting at base 1. The germline V gene (reference sequence) provides CDR1 LNHDA and CDR2 SQIVND. Trimming accounts for 1 base at V and 2 bases at J, while the number of junction bases matched to no gene is 6. On the study overall, not on this receptor specifically: How much clinical and demographic metadata was included differed by source and by participant, and the metadata was provided uncurated.

TCRbeta CDR3 regions were amplified from genomic DNA using the immunoSEQ Assay, a bias-controlled multiplex PCR. Regarding the original processing steps: Nucleated cell counts per sample were estimated from amplification of reference gene primers within the assay. Sequence reads were collapsed and filtered to measure the absolute abundance of every unique TCRbeta CDR3 rearrangement. For each sample, productive Simpson clonality was calculated as the square root of Simpson's diversity index over productive rearrangements. Held by TCRdb, this immuneACCESS table contains in-frame sequences only and omits some clones. Under half of the omission traces to an unresolved V gene where checked; the cause of the rest is unknown. V and J calls and clone size are given by that table; D and trimming were obtained from the DNA. In this sample the table shows 200,000 to 250,000 clones, around 80% of which occur a single time. The ten top clones hold 9.5% to 15% of the sample.

The collaborating institutions used their own protocols to collect whole blood in K2EDTA tubes. For TCRbeta analysis, collaborator samples were shipped as frozen whole blood, as isolated PBMCs, or as DNA extracted from either sample type. Sequencing was done on a sample of peripheral blood. The TCR comes from a human donor in a cohort sampled during active COVID-19. The chain employs TRBV19 and TRBJ2-3, with TRBD1 identical over 7 junction bases. The nucleotide sequence is TGTGCCAGTAGTATAGGCGACAGGGATTTCACAGATACGCAGTATTTT. Translated, this is CASSIGDRDFTDTQYF.